The entry below gives a single T cell receptor (beta chain) sequence along with its context. Its matching antigen is unknown. Germline-derived CDR1 and CDR2 are SGHTA and FQGTGA. CDR3 length: 13 residues. Deletions cut 3 bases from V and 3 bases from J, with 5 bases between. The entry originates in a study of T cells in localized non-small cell lung cancer. General study results and limits: Heterogeneity within the tumor remains possible, as just one region underwent sequencing.

Assay: immunoSEQ multiplex PCR; the TCRdb copy retains only in-frame clones and omits some. Among 78,000 or so clones listed, around four fifths were seen once. This TCR derives from a man aged 35 to 70 with stage I lung adenocarcinoma. The chain combines TRBV7-3 with TRBJ2-2; unclear D gene. The starting material was peripheral blood, obtained before any cancer treatment. The CDR3 nucleotides read TGTGCCAGCAGCTTTGTCGACACCGGGGAGCTGTTTTTT. Amino acid sequence: CASSFVDTGELFF.